This T cell receptor (beta chain) was sequenced during a study of blood T cell repertoires in COVID-19. In the study overall: Italy, Spain and the United States were the sources of the convalescent and acute COVID-19 samples. Sample material is recorded as cDNA or gDNA derived from T cells, B-cell-depleted T cells, or PBMCs.

The authors' processing: Reference gene primer amplification in the assay estimated nucleated cell counts. Data came from immunoSEQ multiplex PCR; TCRdb stores just in-frame clones and leaves some out. The DNA was the basis for D and trimming; V, J and clone size are from that table. The data hold 190,000 or so clones, with approximately 87% observed a single time. Germline assignment: CDR1 SGDLS and CDR2 YYNGEE. The V and J ends lost 0 bases and 6 bases respectively, with 19 bases between them. The CDR3 length is 16 residues. Sequenced material: peripheral blood. The chain recombines TRBV9 with TRBJ2-7; D is possibly TRBD1 (6 bases). This TCR was sampled from a woman under 30 who had recovered from COVID-19. CDR3 DNA: TGTGCCAGCAGCGTAGAGTTGGGGGCTGCTTGGGGCGAGCAGTACTTC. Translating gives CASSVELGAAWGEQYF. The complete variable domain, with remaining parts taken from reference TRBV9 and TRBJ2-7, reads DSGVTQTPKHLITATGQRVTLRCSPRSGDLSVYWYQQSLDQGLQFLIQYYNGEERAKGNILERFSAQQFPDLHSELNLSSLELGDSALYFCASSVELGAAWGEQYFGPGTRLTVT.